This T cell receptor (beta chain) originates from a study of cytomegalovirus exposure and HLA in healthy donors. Across the study: Among the approximately 370 donors who were genotyped, 70% to 90% fell in the genetic ancestry cluster that is associated with self-reported Caucasian donors.

The CDR3 loop spans 17 amino acids. CDR1 and CDR2 (germline): LGHNA, YSLEER. V lost 4 bases and J 3 bases, leaving 18 bases between the germline ends. 60 Vbeta and 13 Jbeta primers were used in PCR. Clones were sequenced by immunoSEQ multiplex PCR, and TCRdb holds only the in-frame ones, with some missing. The repertoire holds 150,000 or so clones, with around 73% as singletons. The sequencing input was PBMCs. The chain joins TRBV4-3 to TRBJ2-2; perhaps TRBD1 as D (7 bases). This sequence originates from a woman aged 18-30 years in good health and CMV-seronegative. The CDR3 spells CASSPQRQGGHTGELFF. As DNA, the CDR3 is TGCGCCAGCAGCCCCCAGAGGCAGGGGGGACACACCGGGGAGCTGTTTTTT.